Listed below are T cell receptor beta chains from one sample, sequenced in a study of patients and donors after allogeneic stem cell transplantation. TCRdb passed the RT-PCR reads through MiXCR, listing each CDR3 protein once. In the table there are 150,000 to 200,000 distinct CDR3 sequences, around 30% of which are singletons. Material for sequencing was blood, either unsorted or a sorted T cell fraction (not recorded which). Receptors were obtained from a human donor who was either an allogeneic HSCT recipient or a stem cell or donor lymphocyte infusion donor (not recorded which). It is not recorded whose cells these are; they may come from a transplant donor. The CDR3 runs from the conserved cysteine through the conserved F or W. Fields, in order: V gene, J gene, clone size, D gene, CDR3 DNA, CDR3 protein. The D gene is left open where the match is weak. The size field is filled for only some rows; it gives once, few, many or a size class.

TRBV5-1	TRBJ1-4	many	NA	TGCGCCAGCAGATTTGAAAAACTGTTTTTT	CASRFEKLFF
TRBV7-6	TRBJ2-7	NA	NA	TGTGCCAGCAGCTTAGGGAGTTCGATCTACGAGCAGTACTTC	CASSLGSSIYEQYF
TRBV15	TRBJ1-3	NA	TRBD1	TGTGCCACCAGTACTAACAGGGGCACTGGAAACACCATATATTTT	CATSTNRGTGNTIYF
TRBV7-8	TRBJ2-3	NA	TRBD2	TGTGCCAGCAGCTCCCTGGGACTAGCGGGAGCCGCAGATACGCAGTATTTT	CASSSLGLAGAADTQYF
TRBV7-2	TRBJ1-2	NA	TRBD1	TGTGCCAGCAGCCCCACACGACAGGGTTATGGCTACACCTTC	CASSPTRQGYGYTF
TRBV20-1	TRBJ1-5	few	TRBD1	TGCAGTGGAAGCAGGGGGCCTGGGGATCAGCCCCAGCATTTT	CSGSRGPGDQPQHF
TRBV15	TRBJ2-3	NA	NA	TGTGCCACCAGCAGAGATTTCGCGGGCACAGATACGCAGTATTTT	CATSRDFAGTDTQYF
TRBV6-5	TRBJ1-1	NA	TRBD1	TGTGCCAGCAGTTACTCGGGACAGGATCCTGAAGCTTTCTTT	CASSYSGQDPEAFF
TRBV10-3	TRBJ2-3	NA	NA	TGTGCCATCAGTGATAAAGGCACAGATACGCAGTATTTT	CAISDKGTDTQYF
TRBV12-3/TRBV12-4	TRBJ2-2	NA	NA	TGTGCCAGCAGTCTCTTGAGTAATACCGGGGAGCTGTTTTTT	CASSLLSNTGELFF
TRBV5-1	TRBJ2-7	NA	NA	TGCGCCAGCAGCTTGGTTGGCCCATGGGCTTCCTACGAGCAGTACTTC	CASSLVGPWASYEQYF
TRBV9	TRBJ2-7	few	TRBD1	TGTGCCAGCAGCCCTGGACAGGCTACATACGAGCAGTACTTC	CASSPGQATYEQYF
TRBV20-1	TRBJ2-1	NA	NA	TGCAGTGCTCGCCCACGGCCTCGGGATGAGCAGTTCTTC	CSARPRPRDEQFF
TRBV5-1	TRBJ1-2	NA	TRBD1	TGCGCCAGCAGAGGGCAGGGGGCTAACTATGGCTACACCTTC	CASRGQGANYGYTF
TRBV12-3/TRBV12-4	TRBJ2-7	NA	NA	TGTGCCAGCAGTCCTGGGGGCACTTCCTACGAGCAGTACTTC	CASSPGGTSYEQYF
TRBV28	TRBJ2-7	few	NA	TGTGCCAGCAGTTCAGACCAGGGCTACGAGCAGTACTTC	CASSSDQGYEQYF
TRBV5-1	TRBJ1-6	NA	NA	TGCGCCAGCAGCTTGGGCTCGGGTTCACCCCTCCACTTT	CASSLGSGSPLHF
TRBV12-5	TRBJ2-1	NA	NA	TGTGCTAGTGGTTTATCTGGTCGTGAGCAGTTCTTC	CASGLSGREQFF
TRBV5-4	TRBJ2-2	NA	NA	TGTGCCAGCAGCTTGGAACAGTACACCGGGGAGCTGTTTTTT	CASSLEQYTGELFF
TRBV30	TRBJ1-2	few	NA	TGTGCCTGGAGTTTGAGGACGATAGGCTACACCTTC	CAWSLRTIGYTF
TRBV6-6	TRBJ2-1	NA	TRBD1	TGTGCCAGCAGACAGGGACAGCTAGACTACAATGAGCAGTTCTTC	CASRQGQLDYNEQFF
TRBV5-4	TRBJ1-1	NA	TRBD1	TGTGCCAGCAGCTTGGGTGACAGGGTAAACACTGAAGCTTTCTTT	CASSLGDRVNTEAFF
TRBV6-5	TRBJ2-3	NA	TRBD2	TGTGCCAGCGGCCGTTCTGGCGGGAGGGTCACAGATACGCAGTATTTT	CASGRSGGRVTDTQYF
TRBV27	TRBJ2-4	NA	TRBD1	TGTGCCAGCAGTTTGAGACAGGGGTACATTCAGTACTTC	CASSLRQGYIQYF
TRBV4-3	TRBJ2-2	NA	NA	TGCGCCAGCAGCCAAGATCCGCTAGGACAATCCACCGGGGAGCTGTTTTTT	CASSQDPLGQSTGELFF
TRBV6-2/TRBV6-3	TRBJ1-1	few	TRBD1	TGTGCCAGCAGCTCCGGACAGGGGTACACTGAAGCTTTCTTT	CASSSGQGYTEAFF
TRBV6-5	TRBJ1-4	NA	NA	TGTGCCAGCAGCCTACGGGAACAGGGCCCGAGGGAAAAACTGTTTTTT	CASSLREQGPREKLFF
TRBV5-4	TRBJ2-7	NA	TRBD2	TGTGCCAGCAGCTTCTCCGGACTAGCCGACTACGAGCAGTACTTC	CASSFSGLADYEQYF
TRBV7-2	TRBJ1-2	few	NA	TGTGCCAGCAGCGGGGGCGGTCAGGGCTATGGCTACACCTTC	CASSGGGQGYGYTF
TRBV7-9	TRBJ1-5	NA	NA	TGTGCCAGCAGCTGGGGTGGACAGCCCCAGCATTTT	CASSWGGQPQHF
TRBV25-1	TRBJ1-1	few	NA	TGTGCCAGCAGTGAATATTACGTACAGGGTGGCACTGAAGCTTTCTTT	CASSEYYVQGGTEAFF
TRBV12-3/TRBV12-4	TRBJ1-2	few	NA	TGTGCCAGCAGTAAGGATCGGGTCTATGGCTACACCTTC	CASSKDRVYGYTF
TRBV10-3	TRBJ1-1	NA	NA	TGTGCCATCATCCCGGAGAGCATGAACACTGAAGCTTTCTTT	CAIIPESMNTEAFF
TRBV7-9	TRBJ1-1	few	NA	TGTGCCAGCAGCTTATCAGAGTACACTGAAGCTTTCTTT	CASSLSEYTEAFF
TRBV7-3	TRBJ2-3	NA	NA	TGTGCCAGCAGCTTAACGACGGGTACTACAGATACGCAGTATTTT	CASSLTTGTTDTQYF
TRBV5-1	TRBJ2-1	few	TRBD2	TGCGCCAGCAGCTTGACTGGGCTGGGACTAGCGGCAAACAATGAGCAGTTCTTC	CASSLTGLGLAANNEQFF
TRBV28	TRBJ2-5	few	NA	TGTGCCAGCAGGTACGAAGAGACCCAGTACTTC	CASRYEETQYF
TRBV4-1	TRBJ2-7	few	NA	TGCGCCAGCAGCCACGGACCCTACGAGCAGTACTTC	CASSHGPYEQYF
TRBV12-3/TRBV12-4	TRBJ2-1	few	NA	TGTGCCAGCAGTTTAAGTAGTGGCAATGAGCAGTTCTTC	CASSLSSGNEQFF
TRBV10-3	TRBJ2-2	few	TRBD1	TGTGCCATCAGTGAAGGACAGGGGGCGTGGGTCACCGGGGAGCTGTTTTTT	CAISEGQGAWVTGELFF
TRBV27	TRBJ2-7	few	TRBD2	TGTGCCAGCAGTCCCTGGACTAGCGGGTACGAGCAGTACTTC	CASSPWTSGYEQYF
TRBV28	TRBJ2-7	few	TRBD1	TGTGCCAGCAGTCTACCGGGACAGGGGACCTACGAGCAGTACTTC	CASSLPGQGTYEQYF
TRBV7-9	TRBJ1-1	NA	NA	TGTGCCAGCAGCTTAATCGGGTTGAACACTGAAGCTTTCTTT	CASSLIGLNTEAFF
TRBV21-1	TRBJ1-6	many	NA	TGTGCCAGCAGCGCGGAGGGTGGAGATTCACCCCTCCACTTT	CASSAEGGDSPLHF
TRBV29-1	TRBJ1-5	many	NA	TGCAGCGTTGGGGACGGGAACAATCAGCCCCAGCATTTT	CSVGDGNNQPQHF
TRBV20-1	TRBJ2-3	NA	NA	TGCAGTGCTAGAGATGGGCCCCAAGGAAAGAATGCGCAGTATTTT	CSARDGPQGKNAQYF
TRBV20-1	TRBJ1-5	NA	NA	TGCAGTGCTAGACTAGGGAGAAGTAATCAGCCCCAGCATTTT	CSARLGRSNQPQHF